The rows below give T cell receptor beta chains drawn from one sample of a study of CXCR3 chemokines and chemotherapy response in bladder cancer. TCRdb re-derived calls from the PCR reads in MiXCR, one entry per CDR3 protein. The sample gives about 9,000 distinct CDR3 sequences, 20% to 25% of which show up once; 8.8% is in the top ten. This material was collected from a patient whose treatment included neoadjuvant chemotherapy. These receptors all come from a human donor with bladder cancer that did not respond to neoadjuvant chemotherapy. Both conserved end residues are part of each CDR3. D genes are given only for firm matches. Clone size is given for some rows only: seen once, a few or many times, or a class if the clone is expanded.

- many 11 TRBJ2-5 TRBV20-1 TGCAGTGCTACGCCCCAAGAGACCCAGTACTTC CSATPQETQYF
TRBD1 many 15 TRBJ2-7 TRBV12-5 TGTGCTAGTGGTTTGGGACAGGGCCAGTACTACGAGCAGTACTTC CASGLGQGQYYEQYF
- medium-sized 15 TRBJ2-5 TRBV5-6 TGTGCCAGCAGCTTGAGCGCGGGGGCCCAAGAGACCCAGTACTTC CASSLSAGAQETQYF
- many 13 TRBJ2-3 TRBV6-5 TGTGCCAGCAGCCCCTGGGCGGGGATGGGGCAGTATTTT CASSPWAGMGQYF
- - 17 TRBJ2-6 TRBV6-6 TGTGCCAGCAGTTACTCTCCGGAAACCTCTGGGGCCAACGTCCTGACTTTC CASSYSPETSGANVLTF
- many 13 TRBJ2-1 TRBV7-3 TGTGCCAGCAGCCCATCCTCCTACAATGAGCAGTTCTTC CASSPSSYNEQFF
- few 15 TRBJ1-2 TRBV25-1 TGTGCCAGCAGTGAAGAGAGTTGGGGGGCTTATGGCTACACCTTC CASSEESWGAYGYTF
TRBD1 medium-sized 13 TRBJ1-2 TRBV5-4 TGTGCCAGCAGATCTACAGGGGGACGTGGCTACACCTTC CASRSTGGRGYTF
- few 14 TRBJ2-5 TRBV3-1 TGTGCCAGCAGCCGCCGGACAGTCCAAGAGACCCAGTACTTC CASSRRTVQETQYF
- many 14 TRBJ1-4 TRBV10-3 TGTGCCATCAGTGACGGCAGCTTTAATGAAAAACTGTTTTTT CAISDGSFNEKLFF
TRBD1 - 15 TRBJ2-7 TRBV7-2 TGTGCCAGCAGCCGCAGGGGGCCAGGGGCCTACGAGCAGTACTTC CASSRRGPGAYEQYF
TRBD1 many 14 TRBJ2-3 TRBV18 TGTGCCAGCACCCCCGGACAGGGCCCAGATACGCAGTATTTT CASTPGQGPDTQYF
TRBD1 many 14 TRBJ2-3 TRBV4-3 TGCGCCAGCAGCCGACAGGGAGTATCAGATACGCAGTATTTT CASSRQGVSDTQYF
TRBD1 medium-sized 20 TRBJ2-3 TRBV10-3 TGTGCCATCAGTGAGTCTGACCAGGGGGTAGGAGTGTCTAGCACAGATACGCAGTATTTT CAISESDQGVGVSSTDTQYF
TRBD1 medium-sized 13 TRBJ2-5 TRBV7-2 TGTGCCAGCAGCGAAAACAGGGGAGAGACCCAGTACTTC CASSENRGETQYF
- large 15 TRBJ2-3 TRBV6-1 TGTGCCAGCAGCGGAGGGGACAGAAAGGCAGATACGCAGTATTTT CASSGGDRKADTQYF
- many 15 TRBJ2-3 TRBV11-2 TGTGCCAGCAGTCGCCGGGTAGTTCCGGGAGATACGCAGTATTTT CASSRRVVPGDTQYF
- - 13 TRBJ2-3 TRBV20-1 TGCAGTGCCGCCCGGGACCTTACAGATACGCGGTATTTT CSAARDLTDTRYF
- medium-sized 14 TRBJ1-5 TRBV6-6 TGTGCCAGCAGCCCTTCGAGGGCGGATCAGCCCCAGCATTTT CASSPSRADQPQHF
- medium-sized 15 TRBJ2-1 TRBV7-2 TGTGCCAGCAGCTTAATTGGGGTTTCTTACAATGAGCAGTTCTTC CASSLIGVSYNEQFF
- many 15 TRBJ2-7 TRBV28 TGTGCCAGCAGGCGGGGCGACCTCAGCTCCTACGAGCAGTACTTC CASRRGDLSSYEQYF
- many 14 TRBJ2-2 TRBV9 TGTGCCAGCAGCGTAGGACCGTCGGGCGGGGAGCTGTTTTTT CASSVGPSGGELFF
- many 15 TRBJ2-2 TRBV18 TGTGCCAGCTCGGATCAGGGCCTGAACACCGGGGAGCTGTTTTTT CASSDQGLNTGELFF
- many 12 TRBJ2-1 TRBV12-3/TRBV12-4 TGTGCCAGCAGATTAGCGGACAATGAGCAGTTCTTC CASRLADNEQFF
- - 14 TRBJ2-5 TRBV4-3 TGCGCCAGCAGCCAAGATTTAGGGCTAGAGACCCAGTACTTC CASSQDLGLETQYF
- many 15 TRBJ1-5 TRBV7-2 TGTGCCAGCAGCTTAGAGGCAGGAGAGAATCAGCCCCAGCATTTT CASSLEAGENQPQHF
TRBD2 many 19 TRBJ2-1 TRBV6-5 TGTGCCAGCAGTGACCCCGGGACTAGCGGGAGGAGCTCCTACAATGAGCAGTTCTTC CASSDPGTSGRSSYNEQFF